Listed below are T cell receptor beta chains from one sample, sequenced in a study of blood T cell repertoires in COVID-19. TCRdb's copy holds only in-frame clones and misses some; the assay was immunoSEQ multiplex PCR. The data contain 180,000 or so clones, roughly nine tenths of them singletons. Source material: peripheral blood. All receptors derive from an elderly woman in a cohort sampled during active or convalescent COVID-19. The CDR3 runs from the conserved cysteine through the conserved F or W. Each record gives: CDR3 length, V gene, clone size, J gene, D gene, CDR3 DNA, CDR3 protein. D genes are given only for firm matches. Not all rows give a size; the values are once, few, many and, for expanded clones, a class.

CDR3 length: 14
V gene: TRBV5-1
clone size: -
J gene: TRBJ1-1
D gene: -
CDR3 DNA: TGCGCCAGCAGCTTGGTCAGGGGAAGCACTGAAGCTTTCTTT
CDR3 protein: CASSLVRGSTEAFF

CDR3 length: 14
V gene: TRBV5-1
clone size: -
J gene: TRBJ2-7
D gene: -
CDR3 DNA: TGCGCCAGCAGCTTGGAACGGACAGCCTACGAGCAGTACTTC
CDR3 protein: CASSLERTAYEQYF

CDR3 length: 15
V gene: TRBV5-1
clone size: -
J gene: TRBJ1-1
D gene: TRBD1
CDR3 DNA: TGCGCCAGCAGCTTGGGACAGGGAATGAACACTGAAGCTTTCTTT
CDR3 protein: CASSLGQGMNTEAFF

CDR3 length: 14
V gene: TRBV28
clone size: -
J gene: TRBJ2-7
D gene: -
CDR3 DNA: TGTGCCAGCAGTACTTATGGGGGCTTTTACGAGCAGTACTTC
CDR3 protein: CASSTYGGFYEQYF

CDR3 length: 14
V gene: TRBV7-6
clone size: -
J gene: TRBJ1-2
D gene: TRBD1
CDR3 DNA: TGTGCCAGCAGCTCCGGGACAGGGAACTATGGCTACACCTTC
CDR3 protein: CASSSGTGNYGYTF

CDR3 length: 15
V gene: TRBV24-1
clone size: -
J gene: TRBJ2-2
D gene: -
CDR3 DNA: TGTGCCACCAGTGAGGTCCTAACGAACACCGGGGAGCTGTTTTTT
CDR3 protein: CATSEVLTNTGELFF

CDR3 length: 14
V gene: TRBV27
clone size: -
J gene: TRBJ2-3
D gene: -
CDR3 DNA: TGTGCCAGCAGCTTTTCAGGGAGCACAGATACGCAGTATTTT
CDR3 protein: CASSFSGSTDTQYF

CDR3 length: 13
V gene: TRBV6-5
clone size: -
J gene: TRBJ1-1
D gene: -
CDR3 DNA: TGTGCCAGCAGTTACTCGTCACCCGGAGGGGCTTTCTTT
CDR3 protein: CASSYSSPGGAFF

CDR3 length: 15
V gene: TRBV9
clone size: once
J gene: TRBJ1-2
D gene: -
CDR3 DNA: TGTGCCAGCAGCGCGACTGGGGGGGGCCCCTATGGCTACACCTTC
CDR3 protein: CASSATGGGPYGYTF

CDR3 length: 17
V gene: TRBV15
clone size: -
J gene: TRBJ2-6
D gene: -
CDR3 DNA: TGTGCCACCAGCTATCAAGGGGATAGCTCTGGGGCCAACGTCCTGACTTTC
CDR3 protein: CATSYQGDSSGANVLTF

CDR3 length: 16
V gene: TRBV15
clone size: -
J gene: TRBJ2-1
D gene: -
CDR3 DNA: TGTGCCACCAGCAGACCCCGGGAGGGGGCTGGCAATGAGCAGTTCTTC
CDR3 protein: CATSRPREGAGNEQFF

CDR3 length: 14
V gene: TRBV7-9
clone size: -
J gene: TRBJ2-1
D gene: TRBD2
CDR3 DNA: TGTGCCAGCAGCTTAGCCGTGGCTAGCGGAAAGCAGTTCTTC
CDR3 protein: CASSLAVASGKQFF

CDR3 length: 12
V gene: TRBV28
clone size: -
J gene: TRBJ1-2
D gene: TRBD1
CDR3 DNA: TGTGCCAGCGAAGGGGGCAGCTATGGCTACACCTTC
CDR3 protein: CASEGGSYGYTF

CDR3 length: 14
V gene: TRBV20-1
clone size: -
J gene: TRBJ2-1
D gene: TRBD2
CDR3 DNA: TGCAGTGCTAGTAGCCTAGCGGGGGGGCGTGAGCAGTTCTTC
CDR3 protein: CSASSLAGGREQFF

CDR3 length: 15
V gene: TRBV29-1
clone size: -
J gene: TRBJ1-3
D gene: -
CDR3 DNA: TGCAGCGTTGAAGATCTTGGGGGCTCAGGAAACACCATATATTTT
CDR3 protein: CSVEDLGGSGNTIYF

CDR3 length: 16
V gene: TRBV9
clone size: -
J gene: TRBJ1-2
D gene: TRBD1
CDR3 DNA: TGTGCCAGCAGCGTAGATAGTCGGGGACAGCTGTATGGCTACACCTTC
CDR3 protein: CASSVDSRGQLYGYTF

CDR3 length: 17
V gene: TRBV5-1
clone size: once
J gene: TRBJ2-1
D gene: TRBD2
CDR3 DNA: TGCGCCAGCAGCCCATCAAGGGGAGGGATGACAATGCCTAGTGGGTTCTTC
CDR3 protein: CASSPSRGGMTMPSGFF

CDR3 length: 18
V gene: TRBV2
clone size: few
J gene: TRBJ1-5
D gene: -
CDR3 DNA: TGTGCCAGCAGTCGGTATGGAACAGGGATTAATAGCAATCAGCCCCAGCATTTT
CDR3 protein: CASSRYGTGINSNQPQHF